This TCR beta chain was profiled in a study of OX40 agonist ivuxolimab in advanced cancers. Sequencing used immunoSEQ multiplex PCR; TCRdb keeps in-frame clones, though not all of them. The sample includes 55,000 to 60,000 clones, around 84% seen only once; the top ten take roughly 0.6%. Trimming removed 7 bases at V and 4 bases at J, with 10 bases between. The CDR3 sequence is 12 residues long. Germline CDR1 is GTSNPN and CDR2 is SVGIG (reference sequence). This specimen was CD4+ or CD8+ T cells sorted from blood, taken in a trial of the OX40 agonist ivuxolimab. V usage is TRBV30 and J usage is TRBJ1-4, with a weak D call TRBD1 (6 bases). This clonotype was sampled from an adult with an advanced solid tumor such as melanoma, head and neck, liver or kidney cancer. As DNA, the CDR3 is TGTGCCTTACAGGGAAGTAATGAAAAACTGTTTTTT. It translates to CALQGSNEKLFF. Looking up the rest from reference TRBV30 and TRBJ1-4 gives the full variable domain: SQTIHQWPATLVQPVGSPLSLECTVEGTSNPNLYWYRQAAGRGLQLLFYSVGIGQISSEVPQNLSASRPQDRQFILSSKKLLLSDSGFYLCALQGSNEKLFFGSGTQLSVL.